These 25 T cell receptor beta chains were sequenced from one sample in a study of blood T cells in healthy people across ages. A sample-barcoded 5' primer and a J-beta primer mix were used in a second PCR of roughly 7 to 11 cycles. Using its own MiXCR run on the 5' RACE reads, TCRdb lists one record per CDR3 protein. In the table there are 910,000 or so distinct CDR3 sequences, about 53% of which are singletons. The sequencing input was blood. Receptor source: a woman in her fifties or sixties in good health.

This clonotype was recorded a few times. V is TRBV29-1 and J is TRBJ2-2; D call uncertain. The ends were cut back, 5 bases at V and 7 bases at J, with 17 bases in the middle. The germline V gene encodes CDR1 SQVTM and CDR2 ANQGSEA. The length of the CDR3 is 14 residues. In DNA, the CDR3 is TGCAGCGTTACGTCAGGAGCGAAGGGCGGGGAGCTGTTTTTT. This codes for CSVTSGAKGGELFF.

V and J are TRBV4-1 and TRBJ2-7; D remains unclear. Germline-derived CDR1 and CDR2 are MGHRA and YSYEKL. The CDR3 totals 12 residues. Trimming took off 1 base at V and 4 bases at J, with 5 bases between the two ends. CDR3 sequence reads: CASSQAMYEQYF. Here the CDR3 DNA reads TGCGCCAGCAGCCAAGCGATGTACGAGCAGTACTTC.

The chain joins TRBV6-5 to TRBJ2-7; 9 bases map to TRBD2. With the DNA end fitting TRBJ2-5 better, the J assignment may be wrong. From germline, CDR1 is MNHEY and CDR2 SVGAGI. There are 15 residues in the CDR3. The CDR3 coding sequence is TGTGCCAGCAGATCGGCGGGAGGGGAAGGGGAGACCCAGTACTTC. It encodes CASRSAGGEGETQYF.

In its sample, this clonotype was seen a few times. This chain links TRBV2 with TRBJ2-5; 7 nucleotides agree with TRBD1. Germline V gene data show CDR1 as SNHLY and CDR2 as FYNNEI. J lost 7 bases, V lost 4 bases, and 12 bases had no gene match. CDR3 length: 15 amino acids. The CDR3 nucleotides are TGTGCCAGCAGTGCCTCGGACAGGACCCAGGGGACCCAGTACTTC. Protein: CASSASDRTQGTQYF.

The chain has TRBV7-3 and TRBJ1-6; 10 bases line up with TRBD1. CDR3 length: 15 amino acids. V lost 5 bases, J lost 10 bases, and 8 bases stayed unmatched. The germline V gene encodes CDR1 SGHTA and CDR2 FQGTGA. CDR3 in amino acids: CASSLIGQGGSPLHF. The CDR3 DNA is TGTGCCAGCAGCCTAATAGGACAGGGGGGATCACCCCTCCACTTT.

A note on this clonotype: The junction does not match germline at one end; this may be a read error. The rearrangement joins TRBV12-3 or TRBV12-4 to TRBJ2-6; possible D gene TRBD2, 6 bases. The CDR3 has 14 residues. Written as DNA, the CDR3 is TGTGCCAGTCGGCGGGGTGGTGGGGTCAACGTCCTGACTTTC. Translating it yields CASRRGGGVNVLTF.

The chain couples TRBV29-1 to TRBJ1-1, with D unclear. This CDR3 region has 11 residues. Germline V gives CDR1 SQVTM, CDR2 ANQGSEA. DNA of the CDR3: TGCTCCCTCGGGAGAGGGTTCGAAGCTTTCTTT. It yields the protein CSLGRGFEAFF.

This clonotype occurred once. The CDR3, as DNA: TGTGCCAGCAGACTCCGCCTAGCGGCCCCTTCCTACGAGCAGTACTTC. Its translation is CASRLRLAAPSYEQYF. J is TRBJ2-7 and V is TRBV28; 7 bases fit TRBD2. V lost 6 bases and J lost 1; bases outside the gene matches: 12. Germline CDR1 and CDR2: MDHEN and SYDVKM. The CDR3 has 16 amino acids.

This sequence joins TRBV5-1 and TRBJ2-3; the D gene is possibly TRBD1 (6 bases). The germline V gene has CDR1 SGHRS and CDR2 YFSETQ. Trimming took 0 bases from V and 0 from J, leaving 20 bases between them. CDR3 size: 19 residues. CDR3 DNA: TGCGCCAGCAGCTTGGCCCCGACAGGCATATTCTCTAGCACAGATACGCAGTATTTT. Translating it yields CASSLAPTGIFSSTDTQYF.

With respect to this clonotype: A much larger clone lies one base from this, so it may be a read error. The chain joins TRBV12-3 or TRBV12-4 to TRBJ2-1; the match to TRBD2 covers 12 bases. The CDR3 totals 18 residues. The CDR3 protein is CVSRHPSGRARGIYEQFF. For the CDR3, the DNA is TGTGTCAGCAGACATCCTAGCGGGAGGGCCCGTGGTATTTATGAGCAGTTCTTC.

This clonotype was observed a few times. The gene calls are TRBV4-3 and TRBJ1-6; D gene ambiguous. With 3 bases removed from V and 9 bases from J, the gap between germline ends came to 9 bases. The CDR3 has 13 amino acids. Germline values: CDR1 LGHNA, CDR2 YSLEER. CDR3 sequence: CASSQGLGSPLHF. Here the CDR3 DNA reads TGCGCCAGCAGCCAGGGGTTGGGTTCACCCCTCCACTTT.

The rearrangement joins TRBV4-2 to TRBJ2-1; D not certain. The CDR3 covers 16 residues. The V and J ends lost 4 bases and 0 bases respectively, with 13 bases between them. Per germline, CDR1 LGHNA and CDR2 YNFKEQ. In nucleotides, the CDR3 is TGTGCCAGCAGCCGCGTCCTGGCCACCTCCTACAATGAGCAGTTCTTC. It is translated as CASSRVLATSYNEQFF.

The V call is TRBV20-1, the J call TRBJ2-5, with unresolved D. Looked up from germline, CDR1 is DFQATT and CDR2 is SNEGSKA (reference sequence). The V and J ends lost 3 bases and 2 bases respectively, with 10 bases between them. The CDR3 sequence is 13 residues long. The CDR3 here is CSASFQEQETQYF. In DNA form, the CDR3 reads TGCAGTGCTAGCTTCCAGGAGCAAGAGACCCAGTACTTC.

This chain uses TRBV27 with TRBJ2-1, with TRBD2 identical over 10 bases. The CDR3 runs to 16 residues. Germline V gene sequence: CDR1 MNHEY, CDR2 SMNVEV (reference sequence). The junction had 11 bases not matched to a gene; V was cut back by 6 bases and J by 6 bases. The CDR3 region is CASSSGGSGGTNEQFF. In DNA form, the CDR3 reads TGTGCCAGCAGCTCCGGGGGTAGCGGGGGGACCAATGAGCAGTTCTTC.

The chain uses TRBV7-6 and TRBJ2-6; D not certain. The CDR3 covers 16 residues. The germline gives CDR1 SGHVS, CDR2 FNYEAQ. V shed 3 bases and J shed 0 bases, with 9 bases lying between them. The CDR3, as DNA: TGTGCCAGCAGCTTCGGGTCCTTCTCTGGGGCCAACGTCCTGACTTTC. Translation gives CASSFGSFSGANVLTF.

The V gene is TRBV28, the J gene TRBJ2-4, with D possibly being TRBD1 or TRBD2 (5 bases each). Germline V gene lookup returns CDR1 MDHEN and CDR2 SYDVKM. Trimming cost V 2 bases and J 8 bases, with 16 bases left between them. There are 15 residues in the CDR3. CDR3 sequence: CASSLVGPRGDIQYF. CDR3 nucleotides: TGTGCCAGCAGTTTAGTAGGGCCGAGGGGAGACATTCAGTACTTC. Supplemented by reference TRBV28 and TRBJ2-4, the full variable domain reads DVKVTQSSRYLVKRTGEKVFLECVQDMDHENMFWYRQDPGLGLRLIYFSYDVKMKEKGDIPEGYSVSREKKERFSLILESASTNQTSMYLCASSLVGPRGDIQYFGAGTRLSVL.

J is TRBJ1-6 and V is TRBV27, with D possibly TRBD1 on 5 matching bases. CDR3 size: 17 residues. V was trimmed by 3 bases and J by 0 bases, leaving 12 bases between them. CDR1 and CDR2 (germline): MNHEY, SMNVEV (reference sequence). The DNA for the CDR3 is TGTGCCAGCAGTTTTCTTGGGGGGAGCTCCTATAATTCACCCCTCCACTTT. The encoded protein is CASSFLGGSSYNSPLHF.

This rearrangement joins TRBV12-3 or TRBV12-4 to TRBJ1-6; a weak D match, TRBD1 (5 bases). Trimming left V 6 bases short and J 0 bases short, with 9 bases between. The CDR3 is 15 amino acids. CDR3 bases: TGTGCCAGCAGAAGCAGGGTCTCCTATAATTCACCCCTCCACTTT. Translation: CASRSRVSYNSPLHF.

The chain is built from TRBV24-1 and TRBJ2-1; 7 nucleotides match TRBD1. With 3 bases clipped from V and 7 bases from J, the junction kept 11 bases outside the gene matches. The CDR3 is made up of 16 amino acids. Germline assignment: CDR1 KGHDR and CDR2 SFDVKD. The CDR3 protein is CATSDRTGVVGNEQFF. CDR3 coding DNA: TGTGCCACCAGTGATCGTACAGGGGTGGTAGGTAATGAGCAGTTCTTC.

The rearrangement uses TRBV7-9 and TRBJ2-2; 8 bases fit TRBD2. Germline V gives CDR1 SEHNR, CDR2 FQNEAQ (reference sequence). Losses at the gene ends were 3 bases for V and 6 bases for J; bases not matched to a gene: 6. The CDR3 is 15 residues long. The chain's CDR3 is CASSFGSGIAGELFF. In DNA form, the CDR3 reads TGTGCCAGCAGCTTCGGTAGCGGGATCGCCGGGGAGCTGTTTTTT.

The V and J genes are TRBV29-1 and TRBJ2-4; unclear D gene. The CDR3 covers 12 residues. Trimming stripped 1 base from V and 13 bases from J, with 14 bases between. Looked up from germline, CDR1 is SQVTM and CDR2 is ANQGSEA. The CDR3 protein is CSVEVACNEQYF. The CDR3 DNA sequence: TGCAGCGTTGAAGTGGCCTGCAATGAGCAGTACTTC.

CDR3 coding DNA: TGTGCCAGCAGCCAAGGAGCGGGAGGGAACCACGAGCAGTACTTC. Its translation: CASSQGAGGNHEQYF. This sequence joins TRBV3-1 and TRBJ2-7, with 10 bases identical to TRBD2. From germline, CDR1 is LGHDT and CDR2 YNNKEL (reference sequence). V trimming: 1 base; J trimming: 5 bases; junction bases outside the gene matches: 5. CDR3 length equals 15 residues.

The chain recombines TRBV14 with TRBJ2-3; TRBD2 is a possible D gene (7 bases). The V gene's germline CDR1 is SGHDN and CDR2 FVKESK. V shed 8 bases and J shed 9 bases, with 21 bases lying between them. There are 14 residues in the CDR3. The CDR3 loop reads CASARAGARGTQYF. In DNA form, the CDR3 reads TGTGCCAGCGCCAGGGCGGGGGCCCGGGGCACGCAGTATTTT.

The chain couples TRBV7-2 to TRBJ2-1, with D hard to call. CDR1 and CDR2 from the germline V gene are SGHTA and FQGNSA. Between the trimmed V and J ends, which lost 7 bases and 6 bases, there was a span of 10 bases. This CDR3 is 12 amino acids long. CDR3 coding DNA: TGTGCCAGCAACCTTCAGTTCAATGAGCAGTTCTTC. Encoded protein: CASNLQFNEQFF.

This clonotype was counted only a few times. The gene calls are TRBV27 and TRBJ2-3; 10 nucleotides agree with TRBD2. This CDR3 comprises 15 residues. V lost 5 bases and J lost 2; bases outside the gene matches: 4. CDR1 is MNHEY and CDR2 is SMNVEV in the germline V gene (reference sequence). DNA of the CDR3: TGTGCCAGCAGTCCTAGCGGGAGAGTCACAGATACGCAGTATTTT. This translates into CASSPSGRVTDTQYF.